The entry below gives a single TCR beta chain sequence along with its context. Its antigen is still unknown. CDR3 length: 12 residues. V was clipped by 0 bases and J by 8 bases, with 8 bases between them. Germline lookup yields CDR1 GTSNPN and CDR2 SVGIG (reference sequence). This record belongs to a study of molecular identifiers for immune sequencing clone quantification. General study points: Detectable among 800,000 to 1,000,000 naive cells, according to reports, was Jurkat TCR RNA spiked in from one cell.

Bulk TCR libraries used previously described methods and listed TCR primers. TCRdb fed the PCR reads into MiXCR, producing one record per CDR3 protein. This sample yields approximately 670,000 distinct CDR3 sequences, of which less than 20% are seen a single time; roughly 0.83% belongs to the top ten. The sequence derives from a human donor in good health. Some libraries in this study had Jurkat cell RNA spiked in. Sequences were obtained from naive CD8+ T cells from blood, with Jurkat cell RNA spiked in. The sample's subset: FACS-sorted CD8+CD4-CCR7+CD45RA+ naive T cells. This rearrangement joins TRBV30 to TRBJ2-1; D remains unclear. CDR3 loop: CAWSVVDDEQFF. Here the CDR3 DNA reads TGTGCCTGGAGTGTAGTTGACGATGAGCAGTTCTTC.